Given below is one T cell receptor (beta chain) in context. Its antigen is still unknown. Every donor, a Caucasian adult, lived in Nashville, Tennessee. Trimming cost V 5 bases and J 9 bases, with 8 bases left between them. The germline V gene encodes CDR1 SNHLY and CDR2 FYNNEI. CDR3 size: 10 residues. TCRdb's copy holds only in-frame clones and misses some; the assay was immunoSEQ multiplex PCR. The sample lists millions of clones; roughly 93% were seen once. The source of the sample is a study of shared clonotypes between healthy human individuals. The wider study: The donor group consisted of two women and a few men, aged 18 to 49. General observations from the study: Several donors held around 5% of naive CD4 clonotypes in common.

Specimen: naive CD4+ T cells from PBMCs. This sample's subset: CD45RA+ positively selected. This clonotype was sampled from a man in his late teens or twenties in good health. Some clones in this sample may be carry-over from other donors' samples. The rearrangement joins TRBV2 to TRBJ2-7; D unresolved. This CDR3 reads CASSTNGQYF. CDR3 in DNA: TGTGCCAGCAGTACAAACGGGCAGTACTTC.